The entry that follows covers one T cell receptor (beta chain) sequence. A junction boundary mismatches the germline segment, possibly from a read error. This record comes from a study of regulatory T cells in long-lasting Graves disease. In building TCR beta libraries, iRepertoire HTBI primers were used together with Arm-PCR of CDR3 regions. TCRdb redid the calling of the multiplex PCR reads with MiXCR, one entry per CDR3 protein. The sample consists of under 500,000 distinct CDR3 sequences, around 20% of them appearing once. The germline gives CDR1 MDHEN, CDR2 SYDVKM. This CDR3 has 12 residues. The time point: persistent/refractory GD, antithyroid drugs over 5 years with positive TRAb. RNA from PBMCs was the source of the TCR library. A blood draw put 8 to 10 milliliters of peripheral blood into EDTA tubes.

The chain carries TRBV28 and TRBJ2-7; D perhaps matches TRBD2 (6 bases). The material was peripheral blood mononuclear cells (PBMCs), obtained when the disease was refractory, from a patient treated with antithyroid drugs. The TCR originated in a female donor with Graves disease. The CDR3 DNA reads TGTGCCAGCAGTTTTTTGGACTACGAGCAGCACTTC. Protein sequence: CASSFLDYEQHF. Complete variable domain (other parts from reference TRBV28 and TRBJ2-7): DVKVTQSSRYLVKRTGEKVFLECVQDMDHENMFWYRQDPGLGLRLIYFSYDVKMKEKGDIPEGYSVSREKKERFSLILESASTNQTSMYLCASSFLDYEQHFGPGTRLTVT.